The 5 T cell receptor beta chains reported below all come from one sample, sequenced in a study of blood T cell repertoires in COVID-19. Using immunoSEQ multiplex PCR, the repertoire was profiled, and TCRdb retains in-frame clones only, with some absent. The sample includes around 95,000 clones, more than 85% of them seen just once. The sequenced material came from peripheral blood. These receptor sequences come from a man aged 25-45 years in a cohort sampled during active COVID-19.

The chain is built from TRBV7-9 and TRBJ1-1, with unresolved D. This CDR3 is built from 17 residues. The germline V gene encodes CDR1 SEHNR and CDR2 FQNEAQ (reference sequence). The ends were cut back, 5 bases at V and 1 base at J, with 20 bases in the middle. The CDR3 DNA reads TGTGCCAGCAGCCCACTAGGTCTTCTACACCAGAACACTGAAGCTTTCTTT. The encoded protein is CASSPLGLLHQNTEAFF.

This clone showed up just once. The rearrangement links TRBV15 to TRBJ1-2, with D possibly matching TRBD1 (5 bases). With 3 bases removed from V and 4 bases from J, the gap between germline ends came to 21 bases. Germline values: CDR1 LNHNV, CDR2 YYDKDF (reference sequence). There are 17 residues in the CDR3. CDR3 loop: CATSSPKGAPGGYGYTF. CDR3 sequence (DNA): TGTGCCACCAGCAGTCCGAAAGGGGCTCCGGGGGGCTATGGCTACACCTTC.

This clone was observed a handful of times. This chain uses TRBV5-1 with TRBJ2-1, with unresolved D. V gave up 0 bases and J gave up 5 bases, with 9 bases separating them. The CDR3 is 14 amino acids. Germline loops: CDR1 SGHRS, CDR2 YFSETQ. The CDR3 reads CASSLGQVNNEQFF. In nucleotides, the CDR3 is TGCGCCAGCAGCTTGGGGCAGGTAAACAATGAGCAGTTCTTC.

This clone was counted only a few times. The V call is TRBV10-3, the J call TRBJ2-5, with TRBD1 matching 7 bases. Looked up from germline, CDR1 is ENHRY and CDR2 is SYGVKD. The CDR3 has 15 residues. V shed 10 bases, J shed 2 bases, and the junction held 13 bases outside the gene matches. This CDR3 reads CATKQGTAYQETQYF. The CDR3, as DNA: TGTGCCACCAAACAAGGGACAGCGTATCAAGAGACCCAGTACTTC.

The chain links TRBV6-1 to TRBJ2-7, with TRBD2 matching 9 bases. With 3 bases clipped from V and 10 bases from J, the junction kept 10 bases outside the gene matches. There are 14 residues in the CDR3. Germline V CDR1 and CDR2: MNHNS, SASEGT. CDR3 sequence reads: CASSDLTSGYRQYF. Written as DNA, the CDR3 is TGTGCCAGCAGTGATCTGACTAGCGGTTACAGACAGTACTTC.